The 25 T cell receptor beta chains reported below all come from one sample, sequenced in a study of identical twins. TCRdb passed the 5' RACE reads through MiXCR, listing each CDR3 protein once. The sample yields 500,000 or so distinct CDR3 sequences, around 20% seen once. The sample was also linked to a second study, of T cells expressing NK-cell markers.

Sequenced sample: CD4+ T cells sorted from blood. The receptor set was obtained from a woman younger than 35 in good health.

This clonotype was counted between two and nine times. This sequence joins TRBV12-3 or TRBV12-4 and TRBJ1-2; the D gene is possibly TRBD1 (6 bases). With 7 bases removed from V and 7 bases from J, the gap between germline ends came to 13 bases. CDR3 length: 12 residues. The CDR3 bases are TGTGCCAGCAAATACAGGGTCGGTGGCTACACCTTC. The encoded protein is CASKYRVGGYTF.

The V gene is TRBV9, the J gene TRBJ2-5; D gene unclear. V was shortened by 3 bases and J by 5 bases, with 17 bases between the two germline ends. The germline gives CDR1 SGDLS, CDR2 YYNGEE. This CDR3 is built from 15 residues. CDR3 residues: CASSALLPGAETQYF. CDR3 in DNA: TGTGCCAGCAGCGCGCTCCTCCCGGGTGCGGAGACCCAGTACTTC.

This rearrangement joins TRBV19 to TRBJ2-3, with TRBD2 matching over 11 bases. CDR1 LNHDA and CDR2 SQIVND come from the germline V gene (reference sequence). This CDR3 comprises 15 residues. The V and J ends lost 6 bases and 2 bases, in that order; junction bases with no gene match: 4. CDR3 DNA: TGTGCCAGTAGACTAGCGGGAGATAACACAGATACGCAGTATTTT. Amino acid sequence: CASRLAGDNTDTQYF.

The chain uses TRBV12-3 or TRBV12-4 and TRBJ2-1, with D perhaps TRBD1 (5 bases). CDR3 length equals 17 residues. The V end was cut by 0 bases, the J end by 10 bases, with 22 bases between. Written as DNA, the CDR3 is TGTGCCAGCAGTTTAGCCCTCGGTGGGGCCTCATTGGGGGAGCAGTTCTTC. Encoded protein: CASSLALGGASLGEQFF.

The chain employs TRBV20-1 and TRBJ1-2, with D possibly TRBD1 on 5 matching bases. CDR1 is DFQATT and CDR2 is SNEGSKA in the germline V gene (reference sequence). This CDR3 region has 13 residues. V was shortened by 0 bases and J by 4 bases, with 9 bases between the two germline ends. The CDR3 sequence is CSAREGDLYGYTF. Here the CDR3 DNA reads TGCAGTGCTAGAGAGGGGGATCTCTATGGCTACACCTTC.

This clonotype has a handful of counts. The rearrangement uses TRBV9 and TRBJ2-7; 9 bases fit TRBD1. V gave up 0 bases and J gave up 5 bases; unmatched junction bases: 6. Germline V gives CDR1 SGDLS, CDR2 YYNGEE. CDR3 length equals 15 residues. CDR3 in DNA: TGTGCCAGCAGCGTAGGTCAGGGACAGGGCCACGAGCAGTACTTC. As protein: CASSVGQGQGHEQYF. The whole variable domain, remainder taken from reference TRBV9 and TRBJ2-7, is DSGVTQTPKHLITATGQRVTLRCSPRSGDLSVYWYQQSLDQGLQFLIQYYNGEERAKGNILERFSAQQFPDLHSELNLSSLELGDSALYFCASSVGQGQGHEQYFGPGTRLTVT.

This chain uses TRBV6-2 or TRBV6-3 with TRBJ2-1, with TRBD1 identical over 9 bases. CDR1 and CDR2 (germline): MNHEY, SVGEGT. The CDR3 consists of 15 residues. Trimming took 5 bases from V and 13 from J; bases not matched to a gene: 15. CDR3 sequence (DNA): TGTGCCAGCAGTCCCCGGGACAGGGCTACCGTCGTACAGTTCTTC. Protein product: CASSPRDRATVVQFF.

This chain connects TRBV11-2 to TRBJ1-5, with a possible D match to TRBD1 (5 bases). V was shortened by 0 bases and J by 0 bases, with 15 bases between the two germline ends. CDR3 length: 18 amino acids. Germline CDR1 SGHAT, CDR2 FQNNGV. The CDR3 bases are TGTGCCAGCAGCTTAGATGGTTGGGGCAGCAATAGCAATCAGCCCCAGCATTTT. Its protein is CASSLDGWGSNSNQPQHF.

The rearrangement uses TRBV10-3 and TRBJ2-5; perhaps TRBD2 as D (6 bases). There are 14 residues in the CDR3. With 5 bases removed from V and 2 bases from J, the gap between germline ends came to 12 bases. Germline V gives CDR1 ENHRY, CDR2 SYGVKD. The CDR3 nucleotides read TGTGCCATCAGTTCGCGGGGCCCTCAAGAGACCCAGTACTTC. Translated: CAISSRGPQETQYF.

The genes are TRBV19 and TRBJ1-1; D perhaps matches TRBD1 (6 bases). The CDR3 is 16 residues long. Germline V gives CDR1 LNHDA, CDR2 SQIVND (reference sequence). V lost 4 bases to trimming and J lost 1 base, with 16 bases between them. The chain's CDR3 is CASSRRAGTTNTEAFF. CDR3 nucleotides: TGTGCCAGTAGTAGGCGAGCCGGGACAACGAACACTGAAGCTTTCTTT.

This clonotype has a handful of counts. The CDR3 sequence: CSAINWQGNTEAFF. In DNA form, the CDR3 reads TGCAGTGCTATTAATTGGCAGGGCAACACTGAAGCTTTCTTT. The chain links TRBV20-1 to TRBJ1-1, with D possibly being TRBD1 (5 bases). Between the trimmed V and J ends, which lost 4 bases and 2 bases, there was a span of 14 bases. From germline, CDR1 is DFQATT and CDR2 SNEGSKA (reference sequence). The CDR3 is 14 amino acids.

The chain uses TRBV5-1 and TRBJ2-1; D remains ambiguous. CDR3 length: 17 residues. The ends were cut back, 3 bases at V and 0 bases at J, with 16 bases in the middle. Germline values: CDR1 SGHRS, CDR2 YFSETQ. This CDR3 reads CASSSTMTASSYNEQFF. Here the CDR3 DNA reads TGCGCCAGCAGCTCAACTATGACCGCGTCCTCCTACAATGAGCAGTTCTTC.

This clonotype was picked up a small number of times. The chain couples TRBV5-1 to TRBJ1-1; TRBD1 might be the D (5 bases). Trimming pared 2 bases from V and 5 bases from J, leaving 13 bases between. The CDR3 length is 14 residues. From germline, CDR1 is SGHRS and CDR2 YFSETQ. The CDR3, as DNA: TGCGCCAGCAGCTTATCGGGGGAGGGGACTGAAGCTTTCTTT. Its translation is CASSLSGEGTEAFF.

V and J are TRBV7-9 and TRBJ1-6; possible D gene TRBD1, 6 bases. V was shortened by 6 bases and J by 7 bases, with 13 bases between the two germline ends. This CDR3 has 14 amino acids. Germline values: CDR1 SEHNR, CDR2 FQNEAQ (reference sequence). The CDR3 nucleotides are TGTGCCAGCAGTCTCCCTCAGGGGAATTCACCCCTCCACTTT. Translating gives CASSLPQGNSPLHF.

The chain recombines TRBV6-1 with TRBJ2-1, with 8 bases identical to TRBD2. CDR3 length equals 15 residues. Germline trimming cut 8 bases from V and 13 bases from J; bases unmatched to any gene: 19. CDR1 and CDR2 (germline): MNHNS, SASEGT. The CDR3 spells CASSPLAGSISFQFF. The CDR3 nucleotides are TGTGCCAGCTCGCCTCTAGCGGGCTCGATCTCTTTCCAGTTCTTC.

This chain joins TRBV6-5 and TRBJ2-1, with 9 bases fitting TRBD2. Germline loops: CDR1 MNHEY, CDR2 SVGAGI. CDR3 length equals 16 residues. The J segment lost 4 bases and the V segment lost 2 bases, leaving 6 bases of the junction unmatched. CDR3 DNA sequence: TGTGCCAGCAGTTACGAGGGACTAGCTGAATACAATGAGCAGTTCTTC. Its translation is CASSYEGLAEYNEQFF.

This clonotype occurred a few times. The chain uses TRBV6-1 and TRBJ2-5; TRBD2 might be the D (5 bases). The CDR3 is 14 amino acids. With 5 bases removed from V and 4 bases from J, the gap between germline ends came to 14 bases. Germline CDR1 reads MNHNS; CDR2 reads SASEGT. This CDR3 is CASSRPWAGETQYF. The CDR3 nucleotides are TGTGCCAGCAGTAGGCCGTGGGCGGGAGAGACCCAGTACTTC.

Points on this clonotype: One end of the junction does not line up with germline, which may come from a read error. The chain recombines TRBV7-9 with TRBJ2-1, with 12 bases identical to TRBD2. Germline CDR1 SEHNR, CDR2 FQNEAQ (reference sequence). The CDR3 extends over 17 amino acids. CDR3 DNA: TGTGCCAGCAGCTTAGGCTCAGGACTAGCGGGAAGTAATGAGCAGTCCTTC. The encoded protein is CASSLGSGLAGSNEQSF.

This clonotype has just a few counts. The CDR3, as DNA: TGCGCCAGCAGCTTGGGGATGACTCCGCTCTACAATGAGCAGTTCTTC. Translating it yields CASSLGMTPLYNEQFF. The chain employs TRBV5-1 and TRBJ2-1; no firm D call. The germline gives CDR1 SGHRS, CDR2 YFSETQ. The CDR3 has 16 residues. The ends were cut back, 0 bases at V and 3 bases at J, with 13 bases in the middle. The variable domain in full, completed from reference TRBV5-1 and TRBJ2-1, reads KAGVTQTPRYLIKTRGQQVTLSCSPISGHRSVSWYQQTPGQGLQFLFEYFSETQRNKGNFPGRFSGRQFSNSRSEMNVSTLELGDSALYLCASSLGMTPLYNEQFFGPGTRLTVL.

The gene calls are TRBV24-1 and TRBJ2-1; TRBD1 might be the D (5 bases). The CDR3 runs 15 residues. V was cut by 1 base and J by 5 bases, with 11 bases left in between. Germline CDR1 KGHDR, CDR2 SFDVKD. This chain's CDR3 is CATSDFGQGNNEQFF. The DNA for the CDR3 is TGTGCCACCAGTGATTTTGGGCAGGGCAACAATGAGCAGTTCTTC.

This clonotype was found a few times. The CDR3 here is CASSKAERGFRFQFF. The CDR3 bases are TGTGCCAGCAGCAAAGCGGAGCGAGGGTTCCGTTTCCAGTTCTTC. The V gene is TRBV21-1, the J gene TRBJ2-1; the D call of TRBD2 is as the table states it, not checked on the DNA. TRBV21-1 is annotated as a pseudogene. The CDR3 totals 15 residues.

The chain is built from TRBV14 and TRBJ2-7; 9 positions agree with TRBD1. In germline, CDR1 is SGHDN, CDR2 FVKESK. V lost 0 bases, J lost 4 bases, and 1 base stayed unmatched. CDR3 length: 14 residues. CDR3 bases: TGTGCCAGCAGCCAAGACGACAGGGGGTACGAGCAGTACTTC. Translated, it gives CASSQDDRGYEQYF.

This clonotype came up many times. The chain couples TRBV20-1 to TRBJ1-2; TRBD1 matches at 9 bases. CDR1 DFQATT and CDR2 SNEGSKA come from the germline V gene (reference sequence). The CDR3 extends over 16 amino acids. After removal of 4 bases from V and 7 bases from J, the junction contained 16 bases not matched to a gene. The CDR3 is CSANTGGGFITGGYTF. In DNA, the CDR3 is TGCAGTGCTAACACAGGGGGCGGGTTTATTACTGGTGGCTACACCTTC.

This clonotype came up a few times. The genes are TRBV20-1 and TRBJ2-1; a weak D match, TRBD2 (6 bases). CDR1 is DFQATT and CDR2 is SNEGSKA in the germline V gene (reference sequence). V shed 2 bases and J shed 2 bases, with 10 bases lying between them. This CDR3 is 14 amino acids long. CDR3 nucleotides: TGCAGTGCTAGACGGGAGAATGCCTACAATGAGCAGTTCTTC. It specifies CSARRENAYNEQFF.

This clonotype was detected only a few times. The rearrangement links TRBV20-1 to TRBJ1-1; D remains ambiguous. CDR1 and CDR2 (germline): DFQATT, SNEGSKA (reference sequence). V lost 3 bases, J lost 10 bases, and 15 bases lay in between. This CDR3 contains 12 residues. The CDR3 spells CSARTEGATAFF. The CDR3 nucleotides read TGCAGTGCTAGGACCGAAGGAGCGACAGCTTTCTTT.